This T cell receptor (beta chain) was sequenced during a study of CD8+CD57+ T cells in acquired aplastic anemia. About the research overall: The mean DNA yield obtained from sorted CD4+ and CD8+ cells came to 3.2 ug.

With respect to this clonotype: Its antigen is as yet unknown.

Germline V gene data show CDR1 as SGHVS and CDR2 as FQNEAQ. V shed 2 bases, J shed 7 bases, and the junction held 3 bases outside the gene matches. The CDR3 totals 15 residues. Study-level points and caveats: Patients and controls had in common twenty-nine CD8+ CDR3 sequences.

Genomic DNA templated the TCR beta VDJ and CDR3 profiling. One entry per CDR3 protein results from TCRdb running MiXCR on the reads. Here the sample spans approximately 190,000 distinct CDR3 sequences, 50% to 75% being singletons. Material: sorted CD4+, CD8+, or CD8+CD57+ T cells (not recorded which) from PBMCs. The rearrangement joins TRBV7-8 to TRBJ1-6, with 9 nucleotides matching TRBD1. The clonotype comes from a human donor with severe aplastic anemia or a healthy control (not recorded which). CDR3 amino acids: CASSLTTGGNSPLHF. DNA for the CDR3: TGTGCCAGCAGCTTAACCACAGGGGGCAATTCACCCCTCCACTTT.